The 6 T cell receptor beta chains listed next were all sequenced from one sample in a study of Ad26.COV2.S vaccination and SARS-CoV-2 variants. Sequencing used immunoSEQ multiplex PCR; TCRdb keeps in-frame clones, though not all of them. Of 150,000 to 200,000 clones listed, approximately 88% are singletons. The material was peripheral blood, obtained after recovery from COVID-19. These receptors were collected from a human donor who had recovered from COVID-19.

The chain recombines TRBV7-9 with TRBJ2-1; no definite D call. CDR3 length: 13 amino acids. Trimming pared 5 bases from V and 8 bases from J, leaving 13 bases between. Germline lookup yields CDR1 SEHNR and CDR2 FQNEAQ (reference sequence). CDR3 nucleotides: TGTGCCAGCAGCCCCGGGTCGTTCGATGAGCAGTTCTTC. Its translation is CASSPGSFDEQFF.

This chain connects TRBV7-9 to TRBJ2-4; 14 nucleotides align to TRBD2. V shed 2 bases and J 9 bases; nucleotides not matched to a gene: 12. Germline V gene data show CDR1 as SEHNR and CDR2 as FQNEAQ (reference sequence). The CDR3 sequence is 18 residues long. For the CDR3, the DNA is TGTGCCAGCAGCTTAAAGATCGGGACTAGCGGGAGATCTGCCATTCAGTACTTC. It is translated as CASSLKIGTSGRSAIQYF.

J is TRBJ1-4 and V is TRBV9; D perhaps matches TRBD1 (6 bases). The germline V and J ends were trimmed by 4 bases and 4 bases, with 11 bases remaining between them. CDR1 is SGDLS, CDR2 YYNGEE, per germline. This CDR3 comprises 14 residues. The CDR3 DNA follows: TGTGCCAGCAGCCCGGGGGCGGATAATGAAAAACTGTTTTTT. Amino acid sequence: CASSPGADNEKLFF.

The V gene is TRBV9, the J gene TRBJ1-1, with TRBD1 matching 7 bases. The CDR3 contains 16 residues. J lost 4 bases, V lost 0 bases, and 9 bases had no gene match. Germline values: CDR1 SGDLS, CDR2 YYNGEE. This chain's CDR3 is CASSVASQGGGTEAFF. The DNA of the CDR3 is TGTGCCAGCAGCGTAGCAAGTCAGGGGGGGGGCACTGAAGCTTTCTTT.

The chain is built from TRBV7-9 and TRBJ2-3; the D is unclear. Germline V gene sequence: CDR1 SEHNR, CDR2 FQNEAQ (reference sequence). V lost 5 bases and J lost 0, with 12 bases in between. There are 15 residues in the CDR3. The chain's CDR3 is CASSVGSASTDTQYF. The CDR3 DNA follows: TGTGCCAGCAGCGTCGGAAGTGCTAGCACAGATACGCAGTATTTT.

This chain connects TRBV4-2 to TRBJ1-1; D not resolved. Trimming pared 0 bases from V and 5 bases from J, leaving 7 bases between. Germline CDR1 reads LGHNA; CDR2 reads YNFKEQ. The CDR3 length is 13 residues. CDR3 nucleotide sequence: TGTGCCAGCAGCCAAGAGGTCTATACTGAAGCTTTCTTT. Its translation is CASSQEVYTEAFF.